This is a list of T cell receptor beta chains from one sample in a study of regulatory T cells in long-lasting Graves disease. TCRdb re-analysed the multiplex PCR reads in MiXCR, keeping a single row per CDR3 protein. The sample lists around 250,000 distinct CDR3 sequences, more than 15% seen once, with about 14% in the top ten. These data also formed part of another study, on T cells in Graves' hyperthyroidism and ophthalmopathy.

The sequencing used peripheral blood mononuclear cells (PBMCs), collected at new diagnosis, from a patient treated with antithyroid drugs. The receptors here all came from a woman in her 30s with Graves disease. Both conserved end residues are part of each CDR3. The D gene is left open where the match is weak. Only some rows state a clone size, as once, few, many or a class for expanded clones.

V gene	clone size	D gene	J gene	CDR3 DNA	CDR3 protein
TRBV3-1	-	-	TRBJ2-7	TGTGCCAGCAGCCAAGTCGGGGCAGGCTACGAGCAGTACTTC	CASSQVGAGYEQYF
TRBV7-2	many	-	TRBJ1-4	TGTGCCAGCAGCCTCAATGAAAAACTGTTTTTT	CASSLNEKLFF
TRBV10-3	many	TRBD1	TRBJ2-3	TGTGCCATCAGTAGTAGGGACAGGGTCACCCTTAGCACAGATACGCAGTATTTT	CAISSRDRVTLSTDTQYF
TRBV11-2	-	TRBD2	TRBJ2-1	TGTGCCAGCAGCTTAGCTAGCGGGGGGGTCGGTGAGCAGTTCTTC	CASSLASGGVGEQFF
TRBV12-3/TRBV12-4	many	-	TRBJ1-1	TGTGCCAGCAGTTTATTAGGGATGAACACTGAAGCTTTCTTT	CASSLLGMNTEAFF
TRBV10-3	many	-	TRBJ2-1	TGTGCCATCAGTGGGGTGGGTGACATGCTTAGCGATGAGCAGTTCTTC	CAISGVGDMLSDEQFF
TRBV19	few	-	TRBJ1-2	TGTGCCAGTACCCCGTCCAGGGAAAATGGCTACACCTTC	CASTPSRENGYTF
TRBV2	many	-	TRBJ2-7	TGTGCCAGCAGCCGACAGGCCTACGAGCAGTACTTC	CASSRQAYEQYF
TRBV28	-	-	TRBJ2-5	TGTGCCAGCAGTGGCTACAGTGAGACCCAGTACTTC	CASSGYSETQYF
TRBV28	-	-	TRBJ1-2	TGTGCCAGCAGTTTCCTTATGGGGTATGGCTACACCTTC	CASSFLMGYGYTF
TRBV5-1	medium-sized	TRBD2	TRBJ2-1	TGCGCCAGCAGCCGATGGACTAGCCAAGGGGATGAGCAGTTCTTC	CASSRWTSQGDEQFF
TRBV7-7	many	-	TRBJ2-5	TGTGCTAGCAGCCCCACCCTGGCACCCAAAGAGACCCAGTACTTC	CASSPTLAPKETQYF
TRBV19	-	-	TRBJ2-3	TGTGCCAGTAGTATAGCTAGGGGGGAGAGCACAGATACGCAGTATTTT	CASSIARGESTDTQYF
TRBV5-6	few	-	TRBJ2-2	TGTGCCAGCAGCTTCTTCTTCCTGGGGTCGGGCACCGGGGAGCTGTTTTTT	CASSFFFLGSGTGELFF
TRBV24-1	few	TRBD1	TRBJ2-1	TGTGCCACCAGTGACCGCCGGGACAGGGGGCGTAGTGAGCAGTTCTTC	CATSDRRDRGRSEQFF
TRBV9	many	TRBD1	TRBJ2-7	TGTGCCAGCAGCGGGGGACAGGGAACCTCCTACGAGCAGTACTTC	CASSGGQGTSYEQYF
TRBV29-1	many	TRBD1	TRBJ1-1	TGCAGCGGTATCAAGGGGGCAGCCACTGAAGCTTTCTTT	CSGIKGAATEAFF
TRBV6-1	few	TRBD2	TRBJ2-2	TGTGCCGGTACCGCCGGGCGGGGGGGTCCCGGGGAGCTGTTTTTT	CAGTAGRGGPGELFF
TRBV3-1	many	-	TRBJ1-3	TGTGCCAGCAGCCAACAGGGCCCCCTCTCTGGAAACACCATATATTTT	CASSQQGPLSGNTIYF
TRBV20-1	many	TRBD2	TRBJ2-7	TGCAGTGCTAGCTCTAGCGGGGTTTCTTCCCCCTACGAGCAGTACTTC	CSASSSGVSSPYEQYF
TRBV5-1	many	TRBD2	TRBJ2-3	TGCGCCAGCAGCTTTCTGTCGGGGAGGGCAGATACGCAGTATTTT	CASSFLSGRADTQYF
TRBV20-1	many	-	TRBJ1-4	TGCAGTGCTAGCCCCTACGGGCCGCGACAGAATGAAAAACTGTTTTTT	CSASPYGPRQNEKLFF
TRBV6-1	few	-	TRBJ1-3	TGTGCCAGCAGGGACGACGGGGGAGCTGGAAACACCATATATTTT	CASRDDGGAGNTIYF
TRBV11-2	once	-	TRBJ1-1	TGTGCCAGCAGCCGTTTCTACAGGGTGAACACTGAAGCTTTCTTT	CASSRFYRVNTEAFF